Presented here are 8 T cell receptor beta chains from one specimen sequenced in a study of blood T cell repertoires in COVID-19. Profiling relied on immunoSEQ multiplex PCR, and the TCRdb table lists in-frame clones only, not all of them. This table holds approximately 300,000 clones, about 92% found once. Sequencing used PBMCs or T cells enriched from blood (not recorded which). The receptors shown here come from a woman in her twenties or thirties who had recovered from COVID-19.

The J gene is TRBJ2-7, the V gene TRBV19, with 9 bases identical to TRBD2. There are 16 residues in the CDR3. V trimming: 5 bases; J trimming: 3 bases; junction bases outside the gene matches: 11. CDR1 LNHDA and CDR2 SQIVND come from the germline V gene (reference sequence). CDR3 sequence reads: CASSPRGREGRYEQYF. CDR3 sequence (DNA): TGTGCCAGTAGTCCACGGGGGCGGGAGGGCCGCTACGAGCAGTACTTC.

A single count supports this clone. The chain links TRBV6-4 to TRBJ2-5; weak D call: TRBD2 (6 bases). Germline CDR1 and CDR2: MRHNA and SNTAGT. V lost 0 bases to trimming and J lost 0 bases, with 20 bases between them. This CDR3 contains 19 residues. CDR3 protein: CASSDSWRVGQSHQETQYF. CDR3 DNA sequence: TGTGCCAGCAGTGACTCCTGGAGGGTTGGACAAAGCCACCAAGAGACCCAGTACTTC.

This sequence joins TRBV23-1 and TRBJ1-2, with 9 bases fitting TRBD1. TRBV23-1 is an ORF; its function is uncertain. The CDR3 is 19 amino acids. The J segment lost 6 bases and the V segment lost 1 base, leaving 18 bases of the junction unmatched. Here the CDR3 DNA reads TGCGCCAGCAGTCAATGGGATCTCTTACAGGGGGCCCGATGTGATGGCTACACCTTC. It codes for CASSQWDLLQGARCDGYTF.

The chain links TRBV10-3 to TRBJ2-5; 7 bases map to TRBD2. In germline, CDR1 is ENHRY, CDR2 SYGVKD. Trimming at V came to 1 base and at J to 4 bases, leaving 3 bases not matched to a gene. This CDR3 has 14 residues. CDR3 region: CAISEWEGLETQYF. CDR3 DNA: TGTGCCATCAGTGAGTGGGAGGGACTAGAGACCCAGTACTTC.

This clone has a handful of counts. V and J are TRBV19 and TRBJ1-4, with TRBD1 matching 7 bases. The CDR3 runs to 15 residues. Germline CDR1 is LNHDA and CDR2 is SQIVND (reference sequence). V was pared by 6 bases and J by 5 bases, with 9 bases of the junction left unmatched. CDR3 DNA: TGTGCCAGTAGCGGACGGACAGGAGTAAATGAAAAACTGTTTTTT. Protein: CASSGRTGVNEKLFF.

The CDR3: CASSLNQGMNTEAFF. CDR3 in DNA: TGTGCCAGCAGCTTAAATCAGGGGATGAACACTGAAGCTTTCTTT. V usage is TRBV7-3 and J usage is TRBJ1-1; D perhaps matches TRBD1 (6 bases). The CDR3 totals 15 residues. Trimming took off 1 base at V and 0 bases at J, with 9 bases between the two ends. Germline CDR1 is SGHTA and CDR2 is FQGTGA.

The chain recombines TRBV11-2 with TRBJ2-7; possible D gene TRBD2, 5 bases. The length of the CDR3 is 12 residues. The germline gives CDR1 SGHAT, CDR2 FQNNGV. Trimming shortened V by 9 bases and J by 2 bases, and 11 bases separated the two germline ends. The CDR3 nucleotides read TGTGCCAGTGGACCGGGAACCTACGAGCAGTACTTC. Encoded protein: CASGPGTYEQYF.

This clone was counted a single time. The CDR3 DNA reads as TGTGCCAGCAGTTTGGGGCAGCTCGCCGAGCAGTACTTC. Translating gives CASSLGQLAEQYF. The chain is built from TRBV27 and TRBJ2-7; D is perhaps TRBD1 (5 bases). The V gene's germline CDR1 is MNHEY and CDR2 SMNVEV (reference sequence). This CDR3 contains 13 residues. The germline V and J ends were trimmed by 3 bases and 6 bases, with 12 bases remaining between them.